The source of this T cell receptor beta chain is a study of CXCR3-negative and CXCR3-positive naive CD8 T cells. The CDR3 has 15 residues. Germline values: CDR1 SGHRS, CDR2 YFSETQ. Study observations and caveats: Diversity ran similarly high across both naive subsets but far lower in memory CD8+ cells. More hydrophobic TRB CDR3s were found in CXCR3-positive naive cells than in CXCR3-negative naive cells.

A word on this clonotype: Its antigen is undetermined.

Among CD8+ T cells, naive ones were CD45RO-CCR7+CD27+CD95-. UMI labels and 5' RACE were used to prepare the TRB cDNA libraries. TCRdb re-called the 5' RACE reads; one entry per CDR3 protein, DNA not given. Its listing shows some 130,000 distinct CDR3 sequences. The source material was naive CXCR3- CD8+ T cells from blood. Indicated subset: CD45RO-CCR7+CD27+CD95- naive CD8+ T cells lacking CXCR3 (TNR3-). The genes are TRBV5-1 and TRBJ2-7; as DNA is missing, the TRBD1 call by TCRdb cannot be tested. The receptor was derived from a human donor in good health. Some clones in this sample may be carry-over from other donors' samples. The CDR3 here is CASTSVGGPTYEQYF.